Listed here is a single TCR beta chain. This sample stems from a study of blood T cell repertoires in COVID-19. Generated by immunoSEQ multiplex PCR, the TCRdb table keeps only in-frame clones and is missing some. The sample has roughly 62,000 clones; about 87% are singletons. CDR3 length equals 16 residues. Unmatched junction bases numbered 8, after V lost 6 bases and J lost 3 bases. The germline CDR1 and CDR2 sequences are MDHEN and SYDVKM. The chain combines TRBV28 with TRBJ2-2; 9 bases map to TRBD1. Specimen: peripheral blood. The sequence was obtained from a man between 65 and 85 years old with acute or convalescent COVID-19. For the CDR3, the DNA is TGTGCCAGCAGAGAACAGGGGGCAAGGTACACCGGGGAGCTGTTTTTT. Its translation is CASREQGARYTGELFF.